Given below is one TCR beta chain in context. Its antigen specificity is not known. This may be a read error, as it is one base from a much larger clone. The entry originates in a study of T-cell reconstitution after alpha-beta-depleted transplantation in children (dated by TCRdb to about 2016). For the study in its entirety: Using TCR repertoire profiling, the study followed T-cell immune reconstitution in a quantitative way in children after TCRalphabeta/CD19-depleted allogeneic hematopoietic cell transplantation. Study-level results and caveats: The frequencies of hyperexpanded clones fell over the following months, and after one year, T-cell counts and TCRbeta diversity were mostly attributed to newly produced T cells. In some patients, the high TCRbeta diversity seen at day 60 was put down to recipient T cells and intrathymic progenitors that had survived conditioning. The apparently early recovery of alphabetaT-cell counts about two months after transplant reportedly depended on only several hundred rapidly expanded clones that came from non-depleted graft cells.

CDR1 SGHDT and CDR2 YYEEEE were looked up in the germline V gene. V is pared back by 4 bases and J by 4 bases, with 15 bases lying between the germline termini. The CDR3 covers 15 residues, taking in both the cysteine and the phenylalanine. Only the CDR3 portion is preserved as DNA: 45 bases, with reading frame beginning at the first base. The sample's treatment or condition label is to be understood as: allogeneic hematopoietic cell transplantation with graft depleted of TCRalphabeta T cells and CD19 B cells. The children who served as transplant recipients had been given grafts of TCRalphabeta/CD19-depleted allogeneic hematopoietic cells. Libraries came from PCR. TCRdb lists the instrument as Illumina HiSeq 2500. TCR libraries were prepared with molecular barcoding, using unique molecular identifiers to normalize TCRbeta repertoire quantification. TCRdb trimmed the raw reads at Q25, called clones with MiXCR and kept productive beta chains. Each entry merges the rows of one CDR3 protein and shows their most common DNA and genes. Present in this sample are 250,000 to 300,000 distinct CDR3 sequences, about 7.3% of which were seen just once. The top ten constitute 9.1% of the sample.

The chain is encoded by TRBV5-6 joined to TRBJ2-1; a tentative D call is TRBD2 (7 bases match). The starting material was peripheral blood, obtained 360 days after TCRalphabeta/CD19-depleted stem cell transplant. This sequence originates from a female patient aged 2-9 years who had a stem cell transplant for Fanconi anemia, so the T cells may come from the graft donor. The CDR3 region has the sequence CASSEGGKRYNEQFF. Read as DNA, the sequence is TGTGCCAGCAGCGAGGGGGGGAAGAGGTACAATGAGCAGTTCTTC.